This T cell receptor beta chain comes out of a study of response to subunit inactivated influenza vaccine. V lost 6 bases to trimming and J lost 0 bases, with 13 bases between them. Germline loops: CDR1 DFQATT, CDR2 SNEGSKA (reference sequence). CDR3 size: 14 residues. This clonotype was observed a handful of times. The antigen is not known. TCRdb reprocessed the RT-PCR reads via MiXCR and lists one record per CDR3 protein. Here the sample spans more than 600,000 distinct CDR3 sequences, roughly 18% being singletons. Study findings and constraints: The authors suggested that few new T cells are recruited per seasonal influenza vaccination.

The specimen was PBMCs from blood, collected around 5 days after vaccination. This TCR was recovered from a man aged 50-60 years who received an inactivated influenza vaccine. The genes are TRBV20-1 and TRBJ2-3, with a possible D match to TRBD2 (5 bases). The CDR3 reads CSAPPGGSTDTQYF. The DNA of the CDR3 is TGCAGTGCCCCCCCGGGCGGGAGCACAGATACGCAGTATTTT.